This entry lists 19 T cell receptor beta chains sequenced from one sample in a study of low-dose radiotherapy and immunotherapy resistance in tumors. The time point was: after trial treatment. Treatment specified: LDRT plus nivolumab, ipilimumab, low-dose cyclophosphamide and aspirin (RACIN trial). With a V-primer adapter and a constant-region primer, TCRs were amplified for roughly 21 PCR cycles. TCRdb called the reads again in MiXCR, with one record for every CDR3 protein. The data hold approximately 52,000 distinct CDR3 sequences, with 33% observed a single time. Material: PBMCs, obtained after low-dose radiotherapy plus immunotherapy. The origin of the receptors is a male donor with rectosigmoid adenocarcinoma.

On this clonotype itself: A far larger clone is one base from this, pointing to a likely read error. The V call is TRBV5-3, the J call TRBJ2-5; maybe TRBD2 (6 bases). TRBV5-3 is labeled an ORF, and its function is uncertain. The CDR3 length is 16 residues. CDR3 coding DNA: TGTGCCAGCAGCTTGTATCTAGCGATCTCCTACAATGAGCAGTACTTC. This codes for CASSLYLAISYNEQYF.

This clonotype was recorded at least ten times. This rearrangement joins TRBV12-3 or TRBV12-4 to TRBJ2-7, with 10 bases fitting TRBD1. V lost 6 bases and J lost 5; bases outside the gene matches: 7. The CDR3 covers 14 residues. CDR3 sequence (DNA): TGTGCCAGCAGCCGACAGGGGGCGGTCGACGAGCAGTACTTC. This encodes CASSRQGAVDEQYF.

This clonotype was detected ten times or more. The chain has TRBV12-3 or TRBV12-4 and TRBJ2-2; D is perhaps TRBD1 or TRBD2 (5 bases each). The V end lost 5 bases, the J end lost 1 base, and 11 bases lay between the germline ends. The CDR3 consists of 15 residues. CDR3 protein: CASSPGTLNTGELFF. Here the CDR3 DNA reads TGTGCCAGCAGTCCGGGGACGTTGAACACCGGGGAGCTGTTTTTT.

This clonotype occurred many times. V usage is TRBV13 and J usage is TRBJ2-5; weak D call: TRBD1 (6 bases). V was clipped by 5 bases and J by 3 bases, with 13 bases between them. CDR3 size: 14 residues. Germline assignment: CDR1 PRHDT and CDR2 FYEKMQ (reference sequence). CDR3 region: CASSPRTDEETQYF. The CDR3 bases are TGTGCCAGCAGCCCAAGGACAGATGAAGAGACCCAGTACTTC.

The rearrangement uses TRBV5-1 and TRBJ2-1, with TRBD2 identical over 8 bases. The V gene's germline CDR1 is SGHRS and CDR2 YFSETQ. This CDR3 contains 16 residues. The V gene end was trimmed by 0 bases and the J gene end by 6 bases; junction bases not matched to a gene: 8. This chain's CDR3 is CASSLVGGRISNEQFF. CDR3 bases: TGCGCCAGCAGCTTGGTAGGCGGGAGGATCAGCAATGAGCAGTTCTTC.

The chain links TRBV12-3 or TRBV12-4 to TRBJ1-5; D possibly corresponds to TRBD1 (5 bases). The CDR3 loop spans 15 amino acids. Trimming took 8 bases from V and 3 from J, leaving 17 bases between them. For the CDR3, the DNA is TGTGCCAGCGGGAGCGGAGCAGGGAACAATCAGCCCCAGCATTTT. Its protein is CASGSGAGNNQPQHF.

This clonotype was picked up many times. The rearrangement links TRBV5-1 to TRBJ2-7, with D hard to call. V dropped 0 bases and J dropped 2 bases, with 9 bases sitting between them. The CDR3 is 14 residues long. CDR1 SGHRS and CDR2 YFSETQ come from the germline V gene. CDR3 in amino acids: CASSLVVQPYEQYF. CDR3 nucleotide sequence: TGCGCCAGCAGCTTGGTGGTCCAGCCCTACGAGCAGTACTTC.

A note on this clonotype: A clone one base away is much larger, so this may be a read error. J is TRBJ2-1 and V is TRBV30, with 8 bases that match TRBD2. CDR3 length: 13 amino acids. Germline V gene data show CDR1 as GTSNPN and CDR2 as SVGIG (reference sequence). V shed 5 bases, J shed 7 bases, and the junction held 7 bases outside the gene matches. Here the CDR3 reads CAWYGGGANEQFF. The CDR3 nucleotides read TGTGCCTGGTACGGGGGGGGGGCGAATGAGCAGTTCTTC.

In its sample, this clonotype was seen many times. This chain connects TRBV28 to TRBJ2-7, with D maybe TRBD1 (7 bases). With 5 bases removed from V and 5 bases from J, the gap between germline ends came to 10 bases. The CDR3 has 12 residues. Germline CDR1 MDHEN, CDR2 SYDVKM. The CDR3 loop reads CASSQGGNEQYF. The CDR3 DNA reads TGTGCCAGCAGTCAGGGGGGTAACGAGCAGTACTTC.

This clonotype was counted many times. J is TRBJ2-5 and V is TRBV10-3; D remains unclear. Germline CDR1 ENHRY, CDR2 SYGVKD. The CDR3 runs 13 residues. Trimming stripped 4 bases from V and 5 bases from J, with 11 bases between. The chain's CDR3 is CAISAGELETQYF. The CDR3 DNA follows: TGTGCCATCAGTGCAGGAGAATTGGAGACCCAGTACTTC.

This clonotype was seen repeatedly, ten times or more. DNA of the CDR3: TGTGCCAGCAGTTTATTGGGACAGGGGAATAATTCACCCCTCCACTTT. Its protein is CASSLLGQGNNSPLHF. The chain links TRBV12-3 or TRBV12-4 to TRBJ1-6; 10 positions agree with TRBD1. V lost 2 bases and J lost 5; bases outside the gene matches: 3. The CDR3 sequence is 16 residues long.

The chain couples TRBV24-1 to TRBJ2-2, with TRBD2 identical over 7 bases. Germline V gene data show CDR1 as KGHDR and CDR2 as SFDVKD. Trimming removed 12 bases from V and 0 bases from J; junction bases left unmatched: 6. The CDR3 covers 14 residues. The CDR3 here is CAVWSGANTGELFF. For the CDR3, the DNA is TGTGCCGTCTGGAGCGGGGCGAACACCGGGGAGCTGTTTTTT.

The rearrangement joins TRBV6-6 to TRBJ2-7; 7 nucleotides line up with TRBD1. There are 13 residues in the CDR3. Trimming at V came to 6 bases and at J to 4 bases, leaving 6 bases not matched to a gene. CDR1 is MNHNY, CDR2 SVGAGI, per germline (reference sequence). CDR3 region: CASRRQGEYEQYF. DNA of the CDR3: TGTGCCAGCAGGAGACAGGGTGAATACGAGCAGTACTTC.

This chain connects TRBV15 to TRBJ1-1; 8 nucleotides match TRBD1. With 1 base clipped from V and 14 bases from J, the junction kept 6 bases outside the gene matches. The CDR3 runs 12 residues. CDR1 is LNHNV, CDR2 YYDKDF, per germline (reference sequence). The CDR3 DNA follows: TGTGCCACCAGCAGAGGGACAGGGCACCCGTTCTTT. Its translation is CATSRGTGHPFF. Full variable domain (missing parts from reference TRBV15 and TRBJ1-1): DAMVIQNPRYQVTQFGKPVTLSCSQTLNHNVMYWYQQKSSQAPKLLFHYYDKDFNNEADTPDNFQSRRPNTSFCFLDIRSPGLGDTAMYLCATSRGTGHPFFGQGTRLTVV.

The table lists this clonotype with many counts. The rearrangement uses TRBV6-2 or TRBV6-3 and TRBJ2-7, with D maybe TRBD1 (6 bases). The V end was cut by 6 bases, the J end by 4 bases, with 16 bases between. This CDR3 contains 14 residues. Germline CDR1 is MNHEY and CDR2 is SVGEGT. CDR3 sequence reads: CASRDRQELYEQYF. The CDR3 coding sequence is TGTGCCAGCAGGGACCGACAGGAGCTATACGAGCAGTACTTC.

The chain couples TRBV28 to TRBJ2-1; 10 nucleotides match TRBD1. Losses at the gene ends were 6 bases for V and 5 bases for J; bases not matched to a gene: 13. There are 17 residues in the CDR3. Germline V gives CDR1 MDHEN, CDR2 SYDVKM. Here the CDR3 DNA reads TGTGCCAGCAGCCCCCTCGTGGGACAGGGGACGAACAATGAGCAGTTCTTC. Translated, it gives CASSPLVGQGTNNEQFF.

The CDR3 region is CSAPQGASSYNEQFF. The CDR3 nucleotides are TGCAGTGCGCCTCAGGGGGCGAGCTCCTACAATGAGCAGTTCTTC. J is TRBJ2-1 and V is TRBV20-1, with 8 bases lining up with TRBD1. The CDR3 sequence is 15 residues long. V trimming: 6 bases; J trimming: 0 bases; junction bases outside the gene matches: 7. In germline, CDR1 is DFQATT, CDR2 SNEGSKA (reference sequence).

This clonotype was seen many times. J is TRBJ2-1 and V is TRBV28; weak D call: TRBD1 (6 bases). The CDR3 has 12 residues. Germline values: CDR1 MDHEN, CDR2 SYDVKM. Trimming removed 7 bases at V and 3 bases at J, with 7 bases between. This chain's CDR3 is CASTRGYNEQFF. The CDR3 bases are TGTGCCAGCACCAGGGGCTACAATGAGCAGTTCTTC.

Concerning this clonotype itself: A read error is likely here: a far larger clone is one base away. Without the conserved terminal phenylalanine or tryptophan, this CDR3 likely stems from a read error. The chain carries TRBV5-1 and TRBJ1-3; TRBD1 matches 8 bases. Germline V gene sequence: CDR1 SGHRS, CDR2 YFSETQ. The length of the CDR3 is 15 residues. The CDR3 DNA is TGTGCCAGCACCCTTGACAGGGGCTTCGGAAACACCATATATCTT. It codes for CASTLDRGFGNTIYL.